This TCR beta chain is from a study of identical twins. Study observations and caveats: Excess low generation probability was seen in twin-shared out-of-frame alpha sequences. High-abundance cord blood beta clonotypes had fewer insertions; memory repertoires showed none.

About this clonotype itself: Its antigen remains unknown.

The authors used template switching to add a universal primer site and gave cDNA unique molecular identifiers. Via MiXCR, TCRdb re-called the 5' RACE reads, giving one row per CDR3 protein. This sample has 1,800,000 or so distinct CDR3 sequences, with roughly a third found just once. The source is a newborn girl in good health. Sequencing was done on a sample of cord blood.

In DNA, the CDR3 is TGCAGCGTTGAGGGGGGGACGGACTATGGCTACACCTTC. This sequence encodes CSVEGGTDYGYTF. V gene TRBV29-1 combines with J gene TRBJ1-2, with D tentatively TRBD1 (5 bases). Trimming took 3 bases from V and 3 from J, leaving 11 bases between them. This CDR3 spans 13 amino acids. Germline CDR1 SQVTM, CDR2 ANQGSEA.